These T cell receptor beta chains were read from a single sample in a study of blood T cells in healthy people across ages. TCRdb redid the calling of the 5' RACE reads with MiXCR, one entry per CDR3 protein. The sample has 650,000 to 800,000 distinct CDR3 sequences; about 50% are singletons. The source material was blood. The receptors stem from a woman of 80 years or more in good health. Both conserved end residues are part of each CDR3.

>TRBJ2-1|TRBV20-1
CSARAFGGLRYNEQFF
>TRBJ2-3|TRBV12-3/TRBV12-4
CASRVTSGGGTQYF
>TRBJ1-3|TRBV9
CASSQAGSGNTIYF
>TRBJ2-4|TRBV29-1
CSAYPGQEGNIQYF
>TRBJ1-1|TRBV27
CASSSPGRTMNTEAFF
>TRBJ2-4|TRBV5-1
CASSLGVGLENIQYF
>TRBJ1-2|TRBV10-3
CAIKGGTSSYGYTF
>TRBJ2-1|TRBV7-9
CASSSDHFNEQFF
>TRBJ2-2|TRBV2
CASKQTSTSGGELFF
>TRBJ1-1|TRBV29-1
CSASGQVPTEAFF
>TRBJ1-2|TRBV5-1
CASSLQTGTNYGYTF
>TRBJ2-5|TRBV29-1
CSVEGLAGTQYF
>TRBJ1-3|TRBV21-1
CASSPRRPGTGNTIYF
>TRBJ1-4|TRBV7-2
CASSPGGRNEKLFF
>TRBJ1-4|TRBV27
CASTENSAANEKLFF
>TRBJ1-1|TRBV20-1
CSAVEVGAEAFF
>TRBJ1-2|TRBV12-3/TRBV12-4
CASSYWEDGYTF
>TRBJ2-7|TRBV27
CASTSTAGRSYEQYF
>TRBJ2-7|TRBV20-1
CSANLPGLPYEQYF
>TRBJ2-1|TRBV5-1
CASSLTRTQFF
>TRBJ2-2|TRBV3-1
CASSLTGELFF
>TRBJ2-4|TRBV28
CASSPPLAPLNIQYF
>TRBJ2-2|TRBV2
CASAGPQSTGELFF
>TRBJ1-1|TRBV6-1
CASSLPDSQAFF
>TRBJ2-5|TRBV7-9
CASTYGGYQETQYF
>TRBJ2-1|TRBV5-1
CASSPPRLGGLNEQFF
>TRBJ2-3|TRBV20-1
CSAPPGTVTDTQYF
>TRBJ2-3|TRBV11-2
CASSLDGGNTDTQYF
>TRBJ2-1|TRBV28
CASSLSQGDNEQFF
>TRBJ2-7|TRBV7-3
CASSPGSGLSYEQYF
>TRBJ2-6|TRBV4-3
CASSQATGTGANVLTF